This is a list of T cell receptor beta chains from one sample in a study of T-cell memory formation after mild COVID-19. Each CDR3 protein gets one entry after TCRdb re-called the 5' RACE reads with MiXCR. Seen here are about half a million distinct CDR3 sequences, roughly 18% observed once, and the top ten hold roughly an eighth. What was sequenced was PBMCs or a T cell subset sorted from them (not recorded which). The origin of the receptors is an adult woman who had mild COVID-19 (a few samples of this study predate the infection). Cell type and time point are not known. CDR3s include the opening cysteine and the closing phenylalanine or tryptophan. Fields, in order: J gene, V gene, clone size, CDR3 protein. For some rows the clone size is stated as once, few or many, or as a class when expanded; others skip it.

>TRBJ1-2|TRBV11-2|.
CASSLGVGYGYTF
>TRBJ1-2|TRBV18|many
CASSPGRDYGYTF
>TRBJ2-7|TRBV5-4|.
CASSSGTSGTYEQYF
>TRBJ1-2|TRBV4-1|few
CASSGGAGPNYGYTF
>TRBJ1-5|TRBV5-1|few
CASRTDYSNQPQHF
>TRBJ2-7|TRBV15|.
CATSITGTGAYEQYF
>TRBJ1-1|TRBV12-3/TRBV12-4|few
CASSLWQGHEAFF
>TRBJ1-1|TRBV9|few
CASSASRGDTEAFF
>TRBJ2-5|TRBV12-3/TRBV12-4|.
CASSFDQETQYF
>TRBJ2-5|TRBV5-1|.
CASSSQIEETQYF
>TRBJ2-7|TRBV7-2|once
CASRWGREVGEQYF
>TRBJ1-4|TRBV18|.
CASSPTRAVNEKLFF
>TRBJ2-3|TRBV4-2|.
CASSQTFRGDTDTQYF
>TRBJ2-7|TRBV7-8|.
CASSLEGRDYEQYF
>TRBJ1-1|TRBV12-3/TRBV12-4|.
CASSLLDGTEAFF
>TRBJ2-1|TRBV11-3|few
CASSPTSFGRNEQFF
>TRBJ1-5|TRBV5-1|few
CASRADPDGQPQHF
>TRBJ2-7|TRBV6-5|.
CASSYQGLPYEQYF
>TRBJ2-7|TRBV5-5|few
CASSVKQELGHYEQYF
>TRBJ1-2|TRBV7-2|.
CASSPDRGGGGYTF
>TRBJ2-3|TRBV7-9|.
CASSTGGADTQYF
>TRBJ2-1|TRBV30|few
CAWRGDTPYNEQFF
>TRBJ1-1|TRBV7-9|.
CASSAYPNTEAFF
>TRBJ1-2|TRBV4-1|.
CASSPRANPGEGYGYTF